The 14 T cell receptor beta chains given below trace back to one sample, sequenced in a study of radiotherapy plus CTLA-4 blockade in lung cancer. Here immunoSEQ multiplex PCR was the method, and the copy in TCRdb shows in-frame clones only, minus some. The table shows around 40,000 clones, with about 77% occurring only once. Sequencing used peripheral blood, obtained from a patient treated with radiotherapy plus ipilimumab. These receptors originate from a human donor with non-small cell lung cancer who had stable disease on radiotherapy plus ipilimumab.

The rearrangement links TRBV10-3 to TRBJ2-3; 11 bases are shared with TRBD1. Germline trimming cut 0 bases from V and 5 bases from J; bases unmatched to any gene: 7. The CDR3 loop spans 17 amino acids. Germline CDR1 ENHRY, CDR2 SYGVKD. The CDR3 coding sequence is TGTGCCATCAGTGAGTCGGGGGGACAGGGGGGACGAGATACGCAGTATTTT. Encoded protein: CAISESGGQGGRDTQYF.

The table lists this clone with a count of one. J is TRBJ2-7 and V is TRBV7-7; unclear D gene. V lost 5 bases, J lost 2 bases, and 13 bases lay in between. CDR3 length: 14 amino acids. The germline gives CDR1 SSHAT, CDR2 FNYEAQ (reference sequence). Here the CDR3 DNA reads TGTGCCAGCAGCCGCAGATATGCGGCCTACGAGCAGTACTTC. This translates into CASSRRYAAYEQYF.

The V and J genes are TRBV9 and TRBJ1-2; 7 positions agree with TRBD1. The CDR3 consists of 15 residues. Germline trimming cut 5 bases from V and 4 bases from J; bases unmatched to any gene: 11. Germline CDR1 and CDR2: SGDLS and YYNGEE. CDR3 region: CASSLTGAVAYGYTF. CDR3 coding DNA: TGTGCCAGCAGTCTTACAGGGGCTGTTGCCTATGGCTACACCTTC.

The CDR3 nucleotides are TGTGCCAGCAGTCGAGCGGACAGGAGCTATGGCTACACCTTC. Residues: CASSRADRSYGYTF. V usage is TRBV27 and J usage is TRBJ1-2; 7 bases are a match to TRBD1. Looked up from germline, CDR1 is MNHEY and CDR2 is SMNVEV (reference sequence). Unmatched junction bases numbered 7, after V lost 5 bases and J lost 4 bases. CDR3 length: 14 amino acids.

This chain joins TRBV30 and TRBJ1-4; D is undetermined. The CDR3 spans 14 residues. V was trimmed by 0 bases and J by 5 bases, leaving 10 bases between them. Germline V gene sequence: CDR1 GTSNPN, CDR2 SVGIG (reference sequence). For the CDR3, the DNA is TGTGCCTGGAGTGTCCGGGGAGGAAATGAAAAACTGTTTTTT. Protein sequence: CAWSVRGGNEKLFF. The variable domain in full, completed from reference TRBV30 and TRBJ1-4, reads SQTIHQWPATLVQPVGSPLSLECTVEGTSNPNLYWYRQAAGRGLQLLFYSVGIGQISSEVPQNLSASRPQDRQFILSSKKLLLSDSGFYLCAWSVRGGNEKLFFGSGTQLSVL.

This chain joins TRBV19 and TRBJ2-2; 10 positions agree with TRBD1. V gave up 3 bases and J gave up 2 bases; unmatched junction bases: 3. This CDR3 is built from 16 residues. Per the germline V gene, CDR1 is LNHDA and CDR2 is SQIVND (reference sequence). The CDR3 DNA is TGTGCCAGTAGTATCCCGACAGGGGGCAACACCGGGGAGCTGTTTTTT. This translates into CASSIPTGGNTGELFF.

The chain employs TRBV18 and TRBJ1-3, with 10 bases matching TRBD1. This CDR3 has 17 amino acids. After removal of 2 bases from V and 1 base from J, the junction contained 5 bases not matched to a gene. Germline CDR1 reads KGHSH; CDR2 reads LQKENI. The CDR3, as DNA: TGTGCCAGCTCACCATTAAGGGACAGGGGATCTGGAAACACCATATATTTT. Its protein is CASSPLRDRGSGNTIYF.

The V gene is TRBV10-3, the J gene TRBJ2-7, with D uncertain. The CDR3 loop spans 12 amino acids. The V end lost 10 bases, the J end lost 2 bases, and 12 bases lay between the germline ends. CDR1 and CDR2 (germline): ENHRY, SYGVKD. CDR3 residues: CATKGGTYEQYF. Here the CDR3 DNA reads TGTGCCACCAAAGGCGGCACCTACGAGCAGTACTTC.

V and J are TRBV2 and TRBJ1-1; D is undetermined. V gave up 6 bases and J gave up 5 bases, with 16 bases separating them. This CDR3 contains 14 residues. Germline loops: CDR1 SNHLY, CDR2 FYNNEI. CDR3 region: CASRLTVPGTEAFF. The CDR3 nucleotides are TGTGCCAGCAGGTTAACCGTACCAGGAACTGAAGCTTTCTTT.

This clone turned up a few times. V is TRBV7-8 and J is TRBJ2-5; D is undetermined. Per the germline V gene, CDR1 is SGHVS and CDR2 is FQNEAQ. The CDR3 loop spans 16 amino acids. Trimming left V 5 bases short and J 1 base short, with 17 bases between. As DNA, the CDR3 is TGTGCCAGCAGCCCCAGGCCCCCGACAAGCCAAGAGACCCAGTACTTC. It yields the protein CASSPRPPTSQETQYF.

J is TRBJ1-5 and V is TRBV7-2, with 7 bases lining up with TRBD1. The length of the CDR3 is 15 residues. Per the germline V gene, CDR1 is SGHTA and CDR2 is FQGNSA. V was pared by 2 bases and J by 5 bases, with 6 bases of the junction left unmatched. In nucleotides, the CDR3 is TGTGCCAGCAGCTTAACAGGGGTTGCTTATCAGCCCCAGCATTTT. Amino acid sequence: CASSLTGVAYQPQHF.

The rearrangement links TRBV7-8 to TRBJ2-7, with D possibly TRBD2 on 5 matching bases. CDR3 length: 18 residues. V lost 4 bases to trimming and J lost 0 bases, with 22 bases between them. Germline V gene sequence: CDR1 SGHVS, CDR2 FQNEAQ. The CDR3 DNA follows: TGTGCCAGCAGCTCCTCGTCGAATCCTGCGGGTAGCTCCTACGAGCAGTACTTC. Amino acid sequence: CASSSSSNPAGSSYEQYF. The whole variable domain, remainder taken from reference TRBV7-8 and TRBJ2-7, is GAGVSQSPRYKVAKRGQDVALRCDPISGHVSLFWYQQALGQGPEFLTYFQNEAQLDKSGLPSDRFFAERPEGSVSTLKIQRTQQEDSAVYLCASSSSSNPAGSSYEQYFGPGTRLTVT.

The genes are TRBV30 and TRBJ1-1; D is possibly TRBD1 (6 bases). The germline gives CDR1 GTSNPN, CDR2 SVGIG (reference sequence). With 7 bases removed from V and 4 bases from J, the gap between germline ends came to 16 bases. There are 13 residues in the CDR3. CDR3 sequence: CASHRVVGTEAFF. For the CDR3, the DNA is TGTGCCTCGCACAGGGTCGTGGGCACTGAAGCTTTCTTT.

This chain links TRBV27 with TRBJ2-1; TRBD2 matches 11 bases. Trimming cost V 7 bases and J 9 bases; bases outside gene matches: 11. Germline CDR1 and CDR2: MNHEY and SMNVEV (reference sequence). CDR3 size: 15 residues. CDR3 residues: CASNTLLAGGSEQFF. CDR3 DNA: TGTGCCAGCAACACACTCCTAGCGGGGGGCAGTGAGCAGTTCTTC.